The 7 T cell receptor beta chains listed next were all sequenced from one sample in a study of blood T cells in healthy people across ages. For the second PCR, which ran for about 6 to 12 cycles, a sample-barcoded 5' primer and a J-beta primer mix were used. TCRdb reanalysed the 5' RACE reads using MiXCR and keeps one entry per CDR3 protein. The sample holds 700,000 to 800,000 distinct CDR3 sequences, about 42% seen once. Source material: blood. All receptors derive from a woman aged 55-70 years in good health.

Turning to this clonotype: A clone one base away is much larger, so this may be a read error. It is likely a read error, because the conserved phenylalanine at the end of the CDR3 is missing. This rearrangement joins TRBV29-1 to TRBJ2-1; 12 bases match TRBD2. The CDR3 spans 13 residues. V was pared by 6 bases and J by 7 bases, with 4 bases of the junction left unmatched. Germline-derived CDR1 and CDR2 are SQVTM and ANQGSEA. The CDR3 sequence: CSVLAGGPNEQFL. The CDR3 DNA reads TGCAGCGTCCTAGCGGGGGGGCCTAATGAGCAGTTCTTA.

This clonotype was seen a few times. V and J are TRBV20-1 and TRBJ2-3; 12 bases fit TRBD2. J gave up 3 bases and V 5 bases, and 3 bases lay outside the gene matches. Germline CDR1 is DFQATT and CDR2 is SNEGSKA (reference sequence). The CDR3 runs to 14 residues. CDR3 nucleotide sequence: TGCAGTGCTCAACTAGCGGGGGGAACAGATACGCAGTATTTT. As protein: CSAQLAGGTDTQYF.

V and J are TRBV5-5 and TRBJ2-1; maybe TRBD1 (7 bases). The V gene's germline CDR1 is SGHKS and CDR2 YYEKEE (reference sequence). V dropped 4 bases and J dropped 7 bases, with 15 bases sitting between them. This CDR3 has 14 residues. CDR3 DNA sequence: TGTGCCAGCAGCGAGATGACAGGGAGGAATGAGCAGTTCTTC. Its protein product is CASSEMTGRNEQFF.

To note about this clonotype: One end of the junction fails to match germline, which may point to a read error. The chain recombines TRBV28 with TRBJ2-6; TRBD2 agrees at 13 bases. CDR1 is MDHEN and CDR2 is SYDVKM in the germline V gene. The CDR3 sequence is 19 residues long. CDR3 amino acids: CASSDKTGTSGTGANVPTF. CDR3 nucleotides: TGTGCCAGCAGTGACAAAACCGGGACTAGCGGGACTGGGGCCAACGTCCCGACTTTC. Complete variable domain (other parts from reference TRBV28 and TRBJ2-6): DVKVTQSSRYLVKRTGEKVFLECVQDMDHENMFWYRQDPGLGLRLIYFSYDVKMKEKGDIPEGYSVSREKKERFSLILESASTNQTSMYLCASSDKTGTSGTGANVPTFGAGSRLTVL.

This clonotype was seen a handful of times. This chain connects TRBV12-3 or TRBV12-4 to TRBJ1-4; 8 bases agree with TRBD1. CDR3 length: 16 residues. J lost 6 bases, V lost 6 bases, and 12 bases had no gene match. DNA of the CDR3: TGTGCCAGCAGATTCGGACAGGGTGTCCCATATGAAAAACTGTTTTTT. Amino acid sequence: CASRFGQGVPYEKLFF.

A single count supports this clonotype. The J gene is TRBJ1-2, the V gene TRBV20-1; a weak D match, TRBD1 (5 bases). Germline V gives CDR1 DFQATT, CDR2 SNEGSKA (reference sequence). Trimming removed 3 bases from V and 8 bases from J, with 13 bases in between. CDR3 length equals 12 residues. CDR3 DNA: TGCAGTGCTAGTCTCGGGGGATTGGGCTACACCTTC. This encodes CSASLGGLGYTF.

The chain links TRBV5-1 to TRBJ2-6, with D possibly matching TRBD1 (5 bases). Germline CDR1 SGHRS, CDR2 YFSETQ. This CDR3 comprises 16 residues. V lost 3 bases to trimming and J lost 0 bases, with 10 bases between them. CDR3 protein: CASSSTTVSGANVLTF. Written as DNA, the CDR3 is TGCGCCAGCAGCTCAACGACAGTCTCTGGGGCCAACGTCCTGACTTTC. The full variable domain, its missing parts supplied by reference TRBV5-1 and TRBJ2-6, is KAGVTQTPRYLIKTRGQQVTLSCSPISGHRSVSWYQQTPGQGLQFLFEYFSETQRNKGNFPGRFSGRQFSNSRSEMNVSTLELGDSALYLCASSSTTVSGANVLTFGAGSRLTVL.